This passage covers 9 T cell receptor beta chains from one sample sequenced in a study of blood T cell repertoires in COVID-19. Only in-frame clones appear in the TCRdb table, and some are missing; sequencing was by immunoSEQ multiplex PCR. The table shows 200,000 to 250,000 clones, with around 83% occurring only once. Sequencing was done on a sample of peripheral blood. The source of these receptors is a woman between 18 and 29 years old with acute or convalescent COVID-19.

There are a few counts of this clone. The CDR3 DNA sequence: TGTGCCAGCATCCTTAACCGGGACAGGGGACCGAACACTGAAGCTTTCTTT. It codes for CASILNRDRGPNTEAFF. The gene calls are TRBV27 and TRBJ1-1; TRBD1 matches at 10 bases. Germline-derived CDR1 and CDR2 are MNHEY and SMNVEV (reference sequence). The V gene end was trimmed by 7 bases and the J gene end by 1 base; junction bases not matched to a gene: 12. This CDR3 has 17 residues.

The chain combines TRBV9 with TRBJ2-1; 11 nucleotides agree with TRBD1. CDR3 length: 15 amino acids. Germline V lookup: CDR1 SGDLS, CDR2 YYNGEE. V lost 4 bases and J lost 5; bases outside the gene matches: 5. CDR3 protein: CASSTGQGADNEQFF. In nucleotides, the CDR3 is TGTGCCAGCAGCACCGGACAGGGGGCTGACAATGAGCAGTTCTTC.

The V gene is TRBV27, the J gene TRBJ1-1, with D unresolved. Germline CDR1 and CDR2: MNHEY and SMNVEV (reference sequence). V was shortened by 2 bases and J by 3 bases, with 13 bases between the two germline ends. The CDR3 is made up of 15 amino acids. This CDR3 reads CASSLADGGYTEAFF. The CDR3 nucleotides are TGTGCCAGCAGTTTAGCCGACGGAGGGTACACTGAAGCTTTCTTT.

This sequence joins TRBV6-5 and TRBJ1-2; a possible D gene is TRBD1 (5 bases). CDR1 is MNHEY, CDR2 SVGAGI, per germline. V lost 4 bases and J 5 bases, leaving 20 bases between the germline ends. This CDR3 comprises 16 residues. The CDR3 loop reads CASSFEFAGSPYGYTF. The CDR3 DNA sequence: TGTGCCAGCAGTTTCGAATTCGCAGGGTCCCCATATGGCTACACCTTC.

The chain has TRBV27 and TRBJ2-5; 7 bases agree with TRBD1. J was trimmed by 5 bases and V by 6 bases; bases with no gene match: 9. Germline V gene lookup returns CDR1 MNHEY and CDR2 SMNVEV (reference sequence). This CDR3 is built from 14 residues. The CDR3 coding sequence is TGTGCCAGCAGGCTAACAGGGGTGGGCGAGACCCAGTACTTC. Protein product: CASRLTGVGETQYF.

This rearrangement joins TRBV7-2 to TRBJ1-1; D remains unclear. V shed 2 bases and J shed 1 base, with 8 bases lying between them. The CDR3 runs to 14 residues. The germline gives CDR1 SGHTA, CDR2 FQGNSA. The DNA of the CDR3 is TGTGCCAGCAGCTTACGTCCGGGGAACACTGAAGCTTTCTTT. The encoded protein is CASSLRPGNTEAFF.

This clone was detected once. The V call is TRBV28, the J call TRBJ1-5, with 9 bases identical to TRBD1. Trimming at V came to 5 bases and at J to 6 bases, leaving 8 bases not matched to a gene. The CDR3 is 15 amino acids. Germline V gene sequence: CDR1 MDHEN, CDR2 SYDVKM. CDR3 loop: CASSTGQGRGQPQHF. The CDR3 DNA is TGTGCCAGCAGTACGGGACAGGGACGGGGTCAGCCCCAGCATTTT.

The rearrangement joins TRBV6-5 to TRBJ2-3, with TRBD2 as a possible D gene (5 bases). Germline-derived CDR1 and CDR2 are MNHEY and SVGAGI. The V end lost 0 bases, the J end lost 8 bases, and 18 bases lay between the germline ends. The CDR3 has 16 amino acids. The CDR3 spells CASSYSLGVSRSTQYF. DNA of the CDR3: TGTGCCAGCAGTTACTCGCTCGGGGTCTCTAGGAGTACGCAGTATTTT.

This clone was recorded only once. J is TRBJ2-3 and V is TRBV4-2; 9 bases fit TRBD2. This CDR3 contains 17 residues. V gave up 0 bases and J gave up 5 bases; unmatched junction bases: 9. Germline CDR1 LGHNA, CDR2 YNFKEQ. CDR3 nucleotide sequence: TGTGCCAGCAGCCAAGAGGGTAGCGGGAGACGGCAAGATACGCAGTATTTT. Encoded protein: CASSQEGSGRRQDTQYF.